These T cell receptor beta chains were read from a single sample in a study of T cell clonotyping in hematopoietic cell transplantation. The table came from immunoSEQ multiplex PCR; TCRdb's copy has only in-frame clones and leaves some out. The sample lists some 6,300 clones; over 35% were seen once. Here the sequenced sample was peripheral blood mononuclear cells, taken 30 days after allogeneic stem cell transplant. Receptors originate from a female patient over 55 who had an allogeneic stem cell transplant, so the T cells may come from the graft donor. Some clones in this sample may be carry-over from other donors' samples. The conserved cysteine and the conserved F or W are not part of the CDR3 here.

j_call v_call cdr3_aa
TRBJ1-1 TRBV30 AWKIGNRNTEAF
TRBJ2-7 TRBV5-1 ASSRDFYEQY
TRBJ2-5 TRBV29-1 SVWGKETQY
TRBJ2-1 TRBV30 AWGLASNEQF
TRBJ2-1 TRBV28 ASSPLGAVGYNEQF
TRBJ1-5 TRBV30 AWSVGRVQPQH
TRBJ1-5 TRBV6-6 ASGDRLASNQPQH
TRBJ2-3 TRBV5-1 ASSDLLVTQY
TRBJ1-3 TRBV14 ASSRDPWASIY
TRBJ1-6 TRBV29-1 SVSQSNSPLH
TRBJ2-7 TRBV7-3 ASSSTGAGEQY
TRBJ2-5 TRBV6-6 ASSPGETQY
TRBJ1-4 TRBV7-2 ASKVGPGEKLF
TRBJ1-4 TRBV30 AWSVNPFELF
TRBJ1-2 TRBV5-1 ASSPVLEGNGYT
TRBJ1-1 TRBV2 ASSETTGGTEAF
TRBJ1-2 TRBV4-1 ASSHQKPQGYGYT
TRBJ2-1 TRBV5-8 ASRETGEQF
TRBJ1-2 TRBV29-1 SVVQGRTGYT
TRBJ1-5 TRBV6-1 ASRDGFSNQPQH
TRBJ1-1 TRBV29-1 SGTENTEAF
TRBJ1-4 TRBV7-7 ASSLLLSRKLF
TRBJ2-2 TRBV25-1 ASSDPGELF
TRBJ1-1 TRBV30 AWQPGFMNTEAF
TRBJ2-1 TRBV30 AWRDRYNEQF
TRBJ1-5 TRBV29-1 SVSQGLEQPQH
TRBJ2-7 TRBV4-3 ASSQDLRGGNEQY
TRBJ2-2 TRBV5-1 ASSLLGQANTGELF
TRBJ1-1 TRBV6-5 ASRNSRDAEAF